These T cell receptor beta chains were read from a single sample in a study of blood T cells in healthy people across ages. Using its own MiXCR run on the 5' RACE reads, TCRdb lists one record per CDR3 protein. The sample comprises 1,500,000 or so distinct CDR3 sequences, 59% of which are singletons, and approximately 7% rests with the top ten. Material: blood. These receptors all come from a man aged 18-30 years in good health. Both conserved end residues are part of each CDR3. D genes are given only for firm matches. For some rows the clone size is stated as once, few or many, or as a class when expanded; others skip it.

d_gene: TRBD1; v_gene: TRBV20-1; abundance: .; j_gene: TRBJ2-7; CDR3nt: TGCAGTGCTAGCCCCCAGGACAGGGCCCACGAGCAGTACTTC; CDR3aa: CSASPQDRAHEQYF
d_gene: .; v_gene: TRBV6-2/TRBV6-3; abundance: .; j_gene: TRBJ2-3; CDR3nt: TGTGCCAGCAGTGGGACCGGACCTTTAGATACGCAGTATTTT; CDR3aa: CASSGTGPLDTQYF
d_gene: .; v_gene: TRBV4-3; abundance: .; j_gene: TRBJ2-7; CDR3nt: TGCGCCAGCAGCCAAGAACACCTCTACGAGCAGTACTTC; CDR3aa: CASSQEHLYEQYF
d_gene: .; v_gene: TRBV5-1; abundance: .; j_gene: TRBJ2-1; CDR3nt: TGCGCCAGCAGCTCCACGGCAGGGGCATACAATGAGCAGTTCTTC; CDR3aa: CASSSTAGAYNEQFF
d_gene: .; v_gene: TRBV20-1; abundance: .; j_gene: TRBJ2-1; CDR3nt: TGCAGTGCCCCGAGGGGGGATGAGCAGTTCTTC; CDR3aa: CSAPRGDEQFF
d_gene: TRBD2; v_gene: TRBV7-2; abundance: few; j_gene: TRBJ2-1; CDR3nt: TGTGCCAGCAGCAAGACTAGCGGGATTTACAATGAGCAGTTCTTC; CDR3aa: CASSKTSGIYNEQFF
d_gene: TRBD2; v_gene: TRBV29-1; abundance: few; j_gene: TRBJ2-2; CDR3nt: TGCAGCGTCGGTTTCGTAGTAGCGGGAACCGGGGAGCTGTTTTTT; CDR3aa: CSVGFVVAGTGELFF
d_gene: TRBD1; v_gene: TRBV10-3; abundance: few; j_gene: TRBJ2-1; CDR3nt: TGTGCCATCAGTGAGTCAGTAGGACAGGGTTACAATGAGCAGTTCTTC; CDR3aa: CAISESVGQGYNEQFF
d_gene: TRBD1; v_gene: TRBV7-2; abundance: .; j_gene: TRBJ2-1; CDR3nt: TGTGCCAGCAGCTACCGGGCAGGGGGCGATCACAATGAGCAGTTCTTC; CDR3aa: CASSYRAGGDHNEQFF
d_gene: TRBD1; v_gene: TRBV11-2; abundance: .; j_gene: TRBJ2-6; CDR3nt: TGTGCCAGCAGCTTAGGTTACAGGGGTTCTGGGGCCAACGTCCTGACTTTC; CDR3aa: CASSLGYRGSGANVLTF
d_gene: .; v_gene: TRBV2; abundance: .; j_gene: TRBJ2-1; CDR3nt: TGTGCCAGCAGTGAGTCTAGAGTGAGAGTTTACAATGAGCAGTTCTTC; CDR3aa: CASSESRVRVYNEQFF
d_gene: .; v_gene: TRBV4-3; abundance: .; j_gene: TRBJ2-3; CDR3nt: TGCGCCAGCAGCCCGTCAGGGGGGTATAGGACAGATACGCAGTATTTT; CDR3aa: CASSPSGGYRTDTQYF
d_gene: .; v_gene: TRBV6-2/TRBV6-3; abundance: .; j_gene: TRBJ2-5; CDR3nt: TGTGCCTGCAGGACACAACTCCCGAGGGAGACCCAGTACTTC; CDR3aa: CACRTQLPRETQYF
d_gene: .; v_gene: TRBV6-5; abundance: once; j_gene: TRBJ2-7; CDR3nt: TGTGCCAGCAGTTTGGGGGGTGAGACCCAGTGCTTC; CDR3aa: CASSLGGETQCF
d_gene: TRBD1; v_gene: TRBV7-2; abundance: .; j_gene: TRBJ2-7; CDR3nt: TGTGCCAGCAGCCAAGATACAGGGGATATCTACGAGCAGTACTTC; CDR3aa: CASSQDTGDIYEQYF
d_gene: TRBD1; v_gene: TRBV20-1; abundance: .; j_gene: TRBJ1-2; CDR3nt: TGCAGTGCTAGAGATATCACAGGGGATGGTAATGGCTACACCTTC; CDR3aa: CSARDITGDGNGYTF
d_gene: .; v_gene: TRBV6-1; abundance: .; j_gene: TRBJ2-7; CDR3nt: TGTGCCAGCACCGCGGGGATTTACGAGCAGTACTTC; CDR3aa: CASTAGIYEQYF
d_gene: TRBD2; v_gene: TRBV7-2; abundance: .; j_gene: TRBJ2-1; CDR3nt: TGTGCCAGCAGCCCTACTACTAGCGGGAGGCCGGCCGCCTACAATGAGCAGTTCTTC; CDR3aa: CASSPTTSGRPAAYNEQFF
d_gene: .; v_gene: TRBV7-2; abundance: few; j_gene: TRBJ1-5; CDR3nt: TGTGCCAGCACCTCCTGGGCAGACAATCAGCCCCAGCATTTT; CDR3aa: CASTSWADNQPQHF
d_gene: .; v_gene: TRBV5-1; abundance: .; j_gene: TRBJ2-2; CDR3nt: TGCGCCAGCAGCTTGGTTGGTTCTTCTAACACCGGGGAGCTGTTTTTT; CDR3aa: CASSLVGSSNTGELFF
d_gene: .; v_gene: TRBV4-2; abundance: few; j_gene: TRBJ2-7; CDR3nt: TGTGCCAGCAGCCAAGGGGACGGTAAAGCCTACGAGCAGTACTTC; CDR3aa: CASSQGDGKAYEQYF
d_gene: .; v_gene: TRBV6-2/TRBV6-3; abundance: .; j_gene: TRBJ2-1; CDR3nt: TGTGCCAGCAGTGATAGGCCCCTAGGGGAGCAGTTCTTC; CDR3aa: CASSDRPLGEQFF
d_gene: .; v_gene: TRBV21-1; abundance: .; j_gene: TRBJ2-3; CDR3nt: TGTGCCAGCAGCAATGAGGTCGATACGCAGTATTTT; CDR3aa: CASSNEVDTQYF
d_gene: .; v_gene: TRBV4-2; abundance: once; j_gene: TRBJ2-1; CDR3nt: TGTGCCAGCAGCCAGTCTCTGAGCCTGGGAAATGAGCAGTTCTTC; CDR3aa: CASSQSLSLGNEQFF
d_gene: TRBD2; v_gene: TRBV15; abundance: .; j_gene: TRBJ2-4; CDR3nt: TGTGCCACCAGCAGTCCTCCGGAACTAGCGGGAGTGGATAGCATTCAGTACTTC; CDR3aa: CATSSPPELAGVDSIQYF
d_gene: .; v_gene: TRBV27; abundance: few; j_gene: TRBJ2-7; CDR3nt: TGTGCCAGCAGTTTTGGGACTGTGGGTTACGAGCAGTACTTC; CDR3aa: CASSFGTVGYEQYF
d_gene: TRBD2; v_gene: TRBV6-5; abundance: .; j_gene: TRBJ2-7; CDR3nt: TGTGCCAGCTCACTTAGCCGGGGGGGCGACGAGCAGTACTTC; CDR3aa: CASSLSRGGDEQYF
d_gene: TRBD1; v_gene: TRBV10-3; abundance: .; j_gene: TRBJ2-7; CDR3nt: TGTGCCATCAGTGCCACACAGGGGTTGAAGTCCTACGAGCAGTACTTC; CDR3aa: CAISATQGLKSYEQYF
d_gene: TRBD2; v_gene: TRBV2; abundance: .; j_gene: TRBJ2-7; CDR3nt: TGTGCCAGCAGTGAAGCGGGGGGGACTAGGGTCTACGAGCAGTACTTC; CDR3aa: CASSEAGGTRVYEQYF
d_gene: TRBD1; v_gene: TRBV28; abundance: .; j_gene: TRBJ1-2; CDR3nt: TGTGCCAACAAGTTCGGACAGGGGGGTGTCACAGGCTACACCTTC; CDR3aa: CANKFGQGGVTGYTF
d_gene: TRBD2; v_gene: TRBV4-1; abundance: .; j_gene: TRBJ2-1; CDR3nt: TGCGCCAGCAGTCGGACTAGCGGGAAGGAGGGTTGCTACAATGAGCAGTTCTTC; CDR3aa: CASSRTSGKEGCYNEQFF
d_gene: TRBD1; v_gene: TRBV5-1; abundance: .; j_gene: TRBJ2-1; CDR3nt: TGCGCCAGCAGCTTGGGCGACAGGGATCAAAATGAGCAGTTCTTC; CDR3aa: CASSLGDRDQNEQFF
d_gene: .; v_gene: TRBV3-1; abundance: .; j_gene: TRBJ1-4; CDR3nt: TGTGCCAGCAGCCAAAGGGAGGAAAAACTGTTTTTT; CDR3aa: CASSQREEKLFF
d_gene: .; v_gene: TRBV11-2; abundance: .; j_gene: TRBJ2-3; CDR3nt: TGTGCCAGCAGCACTAGCAAGTCTACCACAGATACGCAGTATTTT; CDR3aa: CASSTSKSTTDTQYF
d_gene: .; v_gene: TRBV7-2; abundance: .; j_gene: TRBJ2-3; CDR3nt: TGTGCCAGCAGACATGGAGGAGATACGCAGTATTTT; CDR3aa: CASRHGGDTQYF
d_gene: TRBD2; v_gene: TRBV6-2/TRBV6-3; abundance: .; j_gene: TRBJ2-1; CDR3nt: TGTGCCAGCAGTTACTCCACCACTGGGGTAGCGGGGGGGATCTCCTACAATGAGCAGTTCTTC; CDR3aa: CASSYSTTGVAGGISYNEQFF
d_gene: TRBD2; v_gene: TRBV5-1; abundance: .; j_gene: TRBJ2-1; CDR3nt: TGCGCCAGCAGCGGAGGACTAGCGGGAGGACAGGGTGAGCAGTTCTTC; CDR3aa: CASSGGLAGGQGEQFF
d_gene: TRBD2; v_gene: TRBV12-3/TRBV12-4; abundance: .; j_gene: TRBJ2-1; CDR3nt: TGTGCCAGCAGAACTAGCGGGGGGGCTCCTCCCTCCTACAATGAGCAGTTCTTC; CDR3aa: CASRTSGGAPPSYNEQFF
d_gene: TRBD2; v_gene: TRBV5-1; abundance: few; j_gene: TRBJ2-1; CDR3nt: TGCGCCAGCAGCTTGGCCCCGCGGATAGCGGGGCCCAATGAGCAGTTCTTC; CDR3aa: CASSLAPRIAGPNEQFF
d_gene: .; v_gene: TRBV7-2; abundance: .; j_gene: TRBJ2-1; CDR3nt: TGTGCCAGCAGCCTTCAGACGCGGAACCTAGCCTATGAGCAGTTCTTC; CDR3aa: CASSLQTRNLAYEQFF
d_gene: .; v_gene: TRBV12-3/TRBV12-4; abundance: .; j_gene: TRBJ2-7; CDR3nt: TGTGCCAGCAGCCTAAGGTGGGGGAACGAGCAGTACTTC; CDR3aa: CASSLRWGNEQYF
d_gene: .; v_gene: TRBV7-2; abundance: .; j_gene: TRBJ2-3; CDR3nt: TGTGCCAGCAGCGGGCCCCCTCAGCGGGTCACAGATACGCAGTATTTT; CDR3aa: CASSGPPQRVTDTQYF
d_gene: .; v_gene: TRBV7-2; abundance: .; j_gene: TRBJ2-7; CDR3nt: TGTGCCAGCAGCTTAAGGCGGGGAGCCTACGAGCAGTACTTC; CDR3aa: CASSLRRGAYEQYF
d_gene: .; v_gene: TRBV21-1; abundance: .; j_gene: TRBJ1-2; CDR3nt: TGTGCCAGCAATGGTACGGGTTTTAACTATGGCTACACCTTC; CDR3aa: CASNGTGFNYGYTF
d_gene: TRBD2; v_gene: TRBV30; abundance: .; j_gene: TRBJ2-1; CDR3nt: TGTGCCTGGAAGGCGGGAGAGTCCTACAATGAGCAGTTCTTC; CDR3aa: CAWKAGESYNEQFF
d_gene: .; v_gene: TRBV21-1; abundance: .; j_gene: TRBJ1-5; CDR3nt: TGTGCCAGCAGCATACACAGGGGTCAGCCCCAGCATTTT; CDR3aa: CASSIHRGQPQHF
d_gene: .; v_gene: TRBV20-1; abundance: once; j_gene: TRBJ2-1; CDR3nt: TGCAGTGCTAGAGTGGCTAGGGGGGGACACAATGAGCAGTTCTTC; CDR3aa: CSARVARGGHNEQFF
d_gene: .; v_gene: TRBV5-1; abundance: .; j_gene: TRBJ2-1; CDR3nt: TGCGCCAGCAGCTCGGGAAGGGTAAGGGGCGGGAAATTGAACAATGAGCAGTTCTTC; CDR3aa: CASSSGRVRGGKLNNEQFF
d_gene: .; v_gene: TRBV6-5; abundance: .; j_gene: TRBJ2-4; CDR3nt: TGTGCCAGCAGTTACTCGACCCTAGATCAGAAGCAGTACTTC; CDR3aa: CASSYSTLDQKQYF
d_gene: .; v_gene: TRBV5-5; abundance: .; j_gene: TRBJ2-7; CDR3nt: TGTGCCAGCAGCCAAACAGGGATGGGCTACGAGCAGTACTTC; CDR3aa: CASSQTGMGYEQYF